These 17 T cell receptor beta chains originate from one sample sequenced in a study of identical twins. From the 5' RACE reads, TCRdb called clonotypes with MiXCR, one entry per CDR3 protein. Found here are some 900,000 distinct CDR3 sequences, about 12% of them singletons; the top ten hold around 1.5%. The same data also contributed to another study, on yellow fever vaccine responses in identical twins.

The source material was PBMCs. These TCRs come from a woman between 18 and 29 years old in good health.

The chain has TRBV10-3 and TRBJ1-2; no reliable D call. Deletions cut 5 bases from V and 4 bases from J, with 11 bases between. Per germline, CDR1 ENHRY and CDR2 SYGVKD. The CDR3 totals 13 residues. As DNA, the CDR3 is TGTGCCATCAGTTGGCAGAGAATCTATGGCTACACCTTC. Protein sequence: CAISWQRIYGYTF.

The chain carries TRBV6-5 and TRBJ2-7; possible D gene TRBD1, 6 bases. This CDR3 region has 14 residues. From germline, CDR1 is MNHEY and CDR2 SVGAGI. The ends were cut back, 0 bases at V and 2 bases at J, with 8 bases in the middle. The CDR3 loop reads CASSYSRTAYEQYF. For the CDR3, the DNA is TGTGCCAGCAGTTACTCGAGGACAGCCTACGAGCAGTACTTC.

This clonotype was counted once. The chain joins TRBV10-3 to TRBJ2-7; 8 bases map to TRBD2. Germline V lookup: CDR1 ENHRY, CDR2 SYGVKD. Losses at the gene ends were 10 bases for V and 6 bases for J; bases not matched to a gene: 11. This CDR3 has 13 amino acids. The CDR3 coding sequence is TGTGCCACCCACGGGGGGACTAGTCGCGAGCAGTACTTC. Translating gives CATHGGTSREQYF.

In this sample, this clonotype turned up many times. The rearrangement uses TRBV4-1 and TRBJ2-1; 7 positions match TRBD2. The ends lost 0 bases at V and 3 bases at J; junction bases unmatched: 8. The CDR3 is made up of 17 amino acids. Germline V gene data show CDR1 as MGHRA and CDR2 as YSYEKL. CDR3 sequence (DNA): TGCGCCAGCAGCCAAGATCGGGGGGAGGCCATCTACAATGAGCAGTTCTTC. It encodes CASSQDRGEAIYNEQFF.

In this sample, this clonotype turned up many times. The chain uses TRBV3-1 and TRBJ1-1; D unclear. V was shortened by 7 bases and J by 1 base, with 10 bases between the two germline ends. The CDR3 sequence is 13 residues long. Germline V gene data show CDR1 as LGHDT and CDR2 as YNNKEL (reference sequence). CDR3 in DNA: TGTGCCAGCACATACACCACGAACACTGAAGCTTTCTTT. This translates into CASTYTTNTEAFF.

The rearrangement uses TRBV24-1 and TRBJ2-5; unclear D gene. Trimming took off 4 bases at V and 1 base at J, with 12 bases between the two ends. Germline CDR1 and CDR2: KGHDR and SFDVKD. The CDR3 is 15 amino acids. CDR3: CATSDTRDLQETQYF. In DNA, the CDR3 is TGTGCCACCAGTGACACCCGAGACCTCCAAGAGACCCAGTACTTC.

This clonotype was counted only a few times. This chain joins TRBV12-5 and TRBJ2-7, with D maybe TRBD1 (6 bases). Germline CDR1 LGHNT, CDR2 FRNRAP. Trimming removed 3 bases from V and 2 bases from J, with 14 bases in between. The CDR3 is 15 residues long. The CDR3 nucleotides are TGTGCTAGTGGTTTTTGGGCAGGGGCCCCCTACGAGCAGTACTTC. Protein sequence: CASGFWAGAPYEQYF.

This clonotype was found many times. CDR3 DNA sequence: TGTGCCAGCAACGAAATTGGGGGCCGTGTAGACAATGAGCAGTTCTTC. Its translation: CASNEIGGRVDNEQFF. This rearrangement joins TRBV7-9 to TRBJ2-1; D possibly corresponds to TRBD1 (6 bases). The CDR3 is 16 amino acids. Trimming took 7 bases from V and 5 from J, leaving 21 bases between them. The V gene's germline CDR1 is SEHNR and CDR2 FQNEAQ (reference sequence).

This clonotype was observed a few times. This chain connects TRBV28 to TRBJ2-7; unclear D gene. The CDR3 is made up of 14 amino acids. The germline V and J ends were trimmed by 2 bases and 7 bases, with 15 bases remaining between them. CDR1 MDHEN and CDR2 SYDVKM come from the germline V gene. CDR3 sequence (DNA): TGTGCCAGCAGTTTAAATAGGGCCTGGTTTGAGCAGTACTTC. Protein product: CASSLNRAWFEQYF. Variable domain in full (rest from reference TRBV28 and TRBJ2-7): DVKVTQSSRYLVKRTGEKVFLECVQDMDHENMFWYRQDPGLGLRLIYFSYDVKMKEKGDIPEGYSVSREKKERFSLILESASTNQTSMYLCASSLNRAWFEQYFGPGTRLTVT.

J is TRBJ1-2 and V is TRBV15; no definite D call. CDR3 length equals 15 residues. Germline loops: CDR1 LNHNV, CDR2 YYDKDF (reference sequence). Trimming pared 3 bases from V and 4 bases from J, leaving 15 bases between. This CDR3 is CATSSEYRSVYGYTF. The CDR3 DNA sequence: TGTGCCACCAGCAGTGAATACAGATCGGTCTATGGCTACACCTTC.

This chain links TRBV4-1 with TRBJ2-7; D not certain. Between the trimmed V and J ends, which lost 1 base and 6 bases, there was a span of 10 bases. Germline-derived CDR1 and CDR2 are MGHRA and YSYEKL. The CDR3 runs 13 residues. The CDR3 DNA is TGCGCCAGCAGCCAAGCCTCTTGGAGCGAGCAGTACTTC. It codes for CASSQASWSEQYF.

In this sample, this clonotype turned up many times. The CDR3 DNA sequence: TGTGCCAGCAGCAGACAGGGGGCGTTGGGTCAGCCCCAGCATTTT. This encodes CASSRQGALGQPQHF. V is TRBV12-3 or TRBV12-4 and J is TRBJ1-5, with 10 positions matching TRBD1. V shed 6 bases and J 6 bases; nucleotides not matched to a gene: 8. The CDR3 covers 15 residues.

V usage is TRBV29-1 and J usage is TRBJ1-5, with D possibly TRBD1 on 5 matching bases. The V end lost 3 bases, the J end lost 6 bases, and 12 bases lay between the germline ends. This CDR3 comprises 13 residues. The V gene's germline CDR1 is SQVTM and CDR2 ANQGSEA. CDR3 sequence (DNA): TGCAGCGTTGAGTCAGGGCAGGGTCAGCCCCAGCATTTT. Amino acid sequence: CSVESGQGQPQHF.

This clonotype turned up a few times. The chain joins TRBV15 to TRBJ2-3, with D unresolved. From germline, CDR1 is LNHNV and CDR2 YYDKDF (reference sequence). The CDR3 has 17 residues. V dropped 0 bases and J dropped 6 bases, with 19 bases sitting between them. The CDR3, as DNA: TGTGCCACCAGCAGAGACCCGAAGACCCTCCGTCCGGATACGCAGTATTTT. It translates to CATSRDPKTLRPDTQYF.

The chain links TRBV28 to TRBJ2-2; D gene unclear. The CDR3 length is 15 residues. Germline V gene data show CDR1 as MDHEN and CDR2 as SYDVKM. The V end was cut by 1 base, the J end by 7 bases, with 13 bases between. In DNA, the CDR3 is TGTGCCAGCAGTTTATTAGGGCCTAGAGGCGGGGAGCTGTTTTTT. This translates into CASSLLGPRGGELFF.

V gene TRBV7-9 combines with J gene TRBJ2-1, with D hard to call. Per the germline V gene, CDR1 is SEHNR and CDR2 is FQNEAQ (reference sequence). The length of the CDR3 is 15 residues. The V end was cut by 6 bases, the J end by 5 bases, with 17 bases between. The CDR3 DNA is TGTGCCAGCAGGATAGCCCTCCTAGGACACAATGAGCAGTTCTTC. Translated, it gives CASRIALLGHNEQFF.

This clonotype has a count of ten or more. V usage is TRBV4-1 and J usage is TRBJ1-1; D call uncertain. The CDR3 is 13 residues long. V was trimmed by 4 bases and J by 1 base, leaving 7 bases between them. Germline V gene data show CDR1 as MGHRA and CDR2 as YSYEKL. CDR3 bases: TGCGCCAGCAGCCCTAAGGAGAACACTGAAGCTTTCTTT. Translation gives CASSPKENTEAFF.